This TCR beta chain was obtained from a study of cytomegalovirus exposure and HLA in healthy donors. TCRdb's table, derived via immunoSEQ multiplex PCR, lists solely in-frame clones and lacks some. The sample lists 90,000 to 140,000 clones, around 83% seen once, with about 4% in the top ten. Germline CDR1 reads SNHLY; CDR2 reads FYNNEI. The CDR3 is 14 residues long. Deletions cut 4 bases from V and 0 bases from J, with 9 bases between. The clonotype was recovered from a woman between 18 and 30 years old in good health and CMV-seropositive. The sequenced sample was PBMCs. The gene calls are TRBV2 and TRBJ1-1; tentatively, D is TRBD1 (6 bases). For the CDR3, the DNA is TGTGCCAGCAGTGGGACAGCTATGAACACTGAAGCTTTCTTT. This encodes CASSGTAMNTEAFF.